This T cell receptor beta chain emerged from a study of T cell clones after liver transplantation. Across the whole study: Blood was drawn pre-transplant, before withdrawal, and after full or failed withdrawal. Study observations and caveats: A significant post-transplant drop in circulating graft-donor-reactive CD4 TCRbeta sequences occurred in most of the 8 subjects. Low donor cell numbers restricted donor-reactive repertoire measurement in a couple of subjects.

Assay used: immunoSEQ multiplex PCR; TCRdb lists only in-frame clones, some missing. Counted here are 75,000 to 100,000 clones, roughly 85% occurring once; the ten biggest clones make up around 0.5%. Unstimulated PBMCs were sorted into CD3+CD4+ and CD3+CD8+ populations. The CDR3 contains 17 residues. V lost 6 bases and J lost 6; bases outside the gene matches: 15. Looked up from germline, CDR1 is KGHSH and CDR2 is LQKENI. For this clone: Its antigen is still unknown.

The chain is built from TRBV18 and TRBJ2-1; TRBD1 agrees at 9 bases. The specimen was CD4+ T cells from blood, collected around 45 months after liver transplant. This receptor was taken from a human patient who received a liver transplant. The graft donor may be the source of some T cells. The CDR3 reads CASSQITGGADFNEQFF. CDR3 nucleotide sequence: TGTGCCAGCTCTCAAATTACAGGGGGCGCGGATTTCAATGAGCAGTTCTTC. Complete variable domain (other parts from reference TRBV18 and TRBJ2-1): NAGVMQNPRHLVRRRGQEARLRCSPMKGHSHVYWYRQLPEEGLKFMVYLQKENIIDESGMPKERFSAEFPKEGPSILRIQQVVRGDSAAYFCASSQITGGADFNEQFFGPGTRLTVL.